The 19 T cell receptor beta chains given below trace back to one sample, sequenced in a study of T cell changes during pregnancy in multiple sclerosis. The assay was immunoSEQ multiplex PCR, and TCRdb's table has in-frame clones only and misses some. The sample shows 40,000 to 50,000 clones, 80% to 95% of them seen only once. Sequencing used CD8+ T cells from peripheral blood mononuclear cells, obtained after pregnancy. The receptors come from a female donor with multiple sclerosis, enrolled in a pregnancy study.

The gene calls are TRBV7-6 and TRBJ1-4, with 7 bases matching TRBD1. With V trimmed by 4 bases and J by 5 bases, 7 bases remained unmatched. The germline CDR1 and CDR2 sequences are SGHVS and FNYEAQ. The CDR3 loop spans 15 amino acids. This chain's CDR3 is CASSSTGDFNEKLFF. In DNA form, the CDR3 reads TGTGCCAGCAGCTCCACAGGGGACTTCAATGAAAAACTGTTTTTT.

V gene TRBV16 combines with J gene TRBJ1-4; D is perhaps TRBD1 (5 bases). The V gene lost 2 bases and the J gene lost 0 bases, with 22 bases spanning the gap. The CDR3 covers 20 residues. Germline V gives CDR1 KGHSY, CDR2 FQNENV. This CDR3 is CASSQQIGGASYTTNEKLFF. The CDR3 region has the DNA TGTGCCAGCAGCCAACAGATTGGAGGGGCTAGTTATACAACTAATGAAAAACTGTTTTTT.

The CDR3 loop is CSGLFQGVTGELFF. CDR3 sequence (DNA): TGCAGCGGGTTATTTCAGGGGGTCACCGGGGAGCTGTTTTTT. V gene TRBV29-1 combines with J gene TRBJ2-2; TRBD1 agrees at 7 bases. The CDR3 sequence is 14 residues long. Germline V gene data show CDR1 as SQVTM and CDR2 as ANQGSEA. The ends lost 7 bases at V and 4 bases at J; junction bases unmatched: 9.

V is TRBV7-7 and J is TRBJ2-1; the match to TRBD2 covers 14 bases. Germline CDR1 and CDR2: SSHAT and FNYEAQ (reference sequence). Losses at the gene ends were 5 bases for V and 5 bases for J; bases not matched to a gene: 20. This CDR3 spans 21 amino acids. The CDR3 nucleotides read TGTGCCAGCAGCCTCGGAGTACCGGGACTAGCGGGAGTTTGGGGTGACAATGAGCAGTTCTTC. Protein sequence: CASSLGVPGLAGVWGDNEQFF.

This sequence joins TRBV18 and TRBJ2-7, with a weak D call TRBD1 (6 bases). Germline values: CDR1 KGHSH, CDR2 LQKENI. CDR3 length equals 15 residues. Trimming pared 0 bases from V and 1 base from J, leaving 10 bases between. In DNA, the CDR3 is TGTGCCAGCTCACCACCCCTCAGGGGTTCCTACGAGCAGTACTTC. This gives the protein CASSPPLRGSYEQYF.

The chain joins TRBV7-2 to TRBJ2-7, with 7 bases that match TRBD1. The trim removed 4 bases at V and 3 bases at J, leaving 9 bases unmatched. Per the germline V gene, CDR1 is SGHTA and CDR2 is FQGNSA. CDR3 length: 15 residues. This chain's CDR3 is CASSWAGDSDYEQYF. The CDR3 nucleotides are TGTGCCAGCAGCTGGGCCGGGGACAGCGACTACGAGCAGTACTTC.

V and J are TRBV19 and TRBJ1-2; 8 bases line up with TRBD1. The length of the CDR3 is 14 residues. The V segment lost 5 bases and the J segment 6 bases; nucleotides outside the gene matches: 8. CDR1 and CDR2 from the germline V gene are LNHDA and SQIVND (reference sequence). CDR3 protein: CASSPLYRGDGYTF. The CDR3 DNA is TGTGCCAGTAGTCCCCTGTACAGGGGGGATGGCTACACCTTC.

V is TRBV4-3 and J is TRBJ2-2; 12 bases line up with TRBD2. V gave up 4 bases and J gave up 6 bases; unmatched junction bases: 6. CDR1 and CDR2 (germline): LGHNA, YSLEER. The CDR3 covers 16 residues. The CDR3 loop is CASSLELAGGPGELFF. The DNA for the CDR3 is TGCGCCAGCAGCCTCGAACTAGCGGGGGGACCCGGGGAGCTGTTTTTT.

The V gene is TRBV5-4, the J gene TRBJ2-7; TRBD2 aligns across 7 bases. CDR1 and CDR2 from the germline V gene are SGHNT and YYREEE (reference sequence). The CDR3 sequence is 14 residues long. The ends lost 3 bases at V and 2 bases at J; junction bases unmatched: 5. The CDR3 DNA is TGTGCCAGCAGCTCTAGCGGCAAACCCTACGAGCAGTACTTC. Protein: CASSSSGKPYEQYF.

V gene TRBV6-5 combines with J gene TRBJ2-5; perhaps TRBD2 as D (5 bases). V lost 0 bases and J 4 bases, leaving 9 bases between the germline ends. Germline CDR1 reads MNHEY; CDR2 reads SVGAGI. The CDR3 has 14 amino acids. The CDR3 region is CASSYSRESETQYF. Written as DNA, the CDR3 is TGTGCCAGCAGTTACTCTAGGGAGTCAGAGACCCAGTACTTC.

This chain links TRBV19 with TRBJ2-2; the D gene is possibly TRBD1 (5 bases). Germline CDR1 LNHDA, CDR2 SQIVND (reference sequence). The CDR3 has 13 residues. Trimming cost V 7 bases and J 0 bases, with 6 bases left between them. CDR3 in amino acids: CASTGTNTGELFF. CDR3 in DNA: TGTGCCAGTACAGGGACGAACACCGGGGAGCTGTTTTTT. The full variable domain, with the rest looked up from reference TRBV19 and TRBJ2-2, is DGGITQSPKYLFRKEGQNVTLSCEQNLNHDAMYWYRQDPGQGLRLIYYSQIVNDFQKGDIAEGYSVSREKKESFPLTVTSAQKNPTAFYLCASTGTNTGELFFGEGSRLTVL.

J is TRBJ1-5 and V is TRBV7-9; 8 bases fit TRBD1. The CDR3 has 14 amino acids. Unmatched junction bases numbered 4, after V lost 5 bases and J lost 4 bases. Germline lookup yields CDR1 SEHNR and CDR2 FQNEAQ (reference sequence). Here the CDR3 reads CASSPGQGNQPQHF. In DNA form, the CDR3 reads TGTGCCAGCAGCCCCGGACAGGGTAATCAGCCCCAGCATTTT.

The chain employs TRBV27 and TRBJ1-2, with 9 bases fitting TRBD1. CDR3 length: 15 residues. V lost 4 bases and J lost 5; bases outside the gene matches: 8. The germline gives CDR1 MNHEY, CDR2 SMNVEV (reference sequence). The CDR3 protein is CASSSGTGPGYGYTF. The CDR3 coding sequence is TGTGCCAGCAGTTCCGGGACAGGGCCGGGGTATGGCTACACCTTC.

V and J are TRBV9 and TRBJ1-4; D possibly corresponds to TRBD1 (5 bases). The V gene's germline CDR1 is SGDLS and CDR2 YYNGEE. The CDR3 contains 15 residues. Trimming left V 3 bases short and J 7 bases short, with 16 bases between. As DNA, the CDR3 is TGTGCCAGCAGCGCCGGAGGGGTTGAGGTTGAAAAACTGTTTTTT. This encodes CASSAGGVEVEKLFF. The variable domain in full, completed from reference TRBV9 and TRBJ1-4, reads DSGVTQTPKHLITATGQRVTLRCSPRSGDLSVYWYQQSLDQGLQFLIQYYNGEERAKGNILERFSAQQFPDLHSELNLSSLELGDSALYFCASSAGGVEVEKLFFGSGTQLSVL.

This chain joins TRBV7-8 and TRBJ2-1, with 9 positions matching TRBD1. In germline, CDR1 is SGHVS, CDR2 FQNEAQ. CDR3 length: 17 residues. V was pared by 1 base and J by 9 bases, with 13 bases of the junction left unmatched. CDR3 amino acids: CASSLVAGDRASREQFF. CDR3 coding DNA: TGTGCCAGCAGCTTAGTGGCGGGGGACAGGGCATCGCGTGAGCAGTTCTTC.

V usage is TRBV11-2 and J usage is TRBJ2-5; 7 positions match TRBD1. This CDR3 is 15 amino acids long. Per the germline V gene, CDR1 is SGHAT and CDR2 is FQNNGV. V lost 2 bases, J lost 9 bases, and 12 bases stayed unmatched. CDR3 in amino acids: CASSLYTGAGGAQYF. The CDR3 DNA sequence: TGTGCCAGCAGCTTATATACTGGGGCAGGGGGAGCCCAGTACTTC. Full variable domain (rest looked up from reference TRBV11-2 and TRBJ2-5): EAGVAQSPRYKIIEKRQSVAFWCNPISGHATLYWYQQILGQGPKLLIQFQNNGVVDDSQLPKDRFSAERLKGVDSTLKIQPAKLEDSAVYLCASSLYTGAGGAQYFGPGTRLLVL.

This clone was counted a single time. The chain carries TRBV11-3 and TRBJ2-3, with no clear D. V lost 3 bases to trimming and J lost 2 bases, with 6 bases between them. The CDR3 runs 13 residues. Germline loops: CDR1 SGHNT, CDR2 YENEEA. The CDR3 DNA reads TGTGCCAGCAGCTTGTTCTACACAGATACGCAGTATTTT. Its protein product is CASSLFYTDTQYF.

The rearrangement links TRBV7-9 to TRBJ2-1, with D tentatively TRBD2 (6 bases). Between the trimmed V and J ends, which lost 8 bases and 5 bases, there was a span of 13 bases. CDR3 length: 13 residues. Germline loops: CDR1 SEHNR, CDR2 FQNEAQ (reference sequence). Here the CDR3 reads CASGPTRDNEQFF. The CDR3 DNA reads TGTGCCAGCGGCCCGACTAGAGACAATGAGCAGTTCTTC.

V gene TRBV27 combines with J gene TRBJ2-6; 8 positions agree with TRBD1. Germline CDR1 and CDR2: MNHEY and SMNVEV (reference sequence). Trimming took 2 bases from V and 11 from J; bases not matched to a gene: 5. This CDR3 has 14 residues. DNA of the CDR3: TGTGCCAGCAGTTTACTGACAGGGGACGACGTCCTGACTTTC. Protein product: CASSLLTGDDVLTF.